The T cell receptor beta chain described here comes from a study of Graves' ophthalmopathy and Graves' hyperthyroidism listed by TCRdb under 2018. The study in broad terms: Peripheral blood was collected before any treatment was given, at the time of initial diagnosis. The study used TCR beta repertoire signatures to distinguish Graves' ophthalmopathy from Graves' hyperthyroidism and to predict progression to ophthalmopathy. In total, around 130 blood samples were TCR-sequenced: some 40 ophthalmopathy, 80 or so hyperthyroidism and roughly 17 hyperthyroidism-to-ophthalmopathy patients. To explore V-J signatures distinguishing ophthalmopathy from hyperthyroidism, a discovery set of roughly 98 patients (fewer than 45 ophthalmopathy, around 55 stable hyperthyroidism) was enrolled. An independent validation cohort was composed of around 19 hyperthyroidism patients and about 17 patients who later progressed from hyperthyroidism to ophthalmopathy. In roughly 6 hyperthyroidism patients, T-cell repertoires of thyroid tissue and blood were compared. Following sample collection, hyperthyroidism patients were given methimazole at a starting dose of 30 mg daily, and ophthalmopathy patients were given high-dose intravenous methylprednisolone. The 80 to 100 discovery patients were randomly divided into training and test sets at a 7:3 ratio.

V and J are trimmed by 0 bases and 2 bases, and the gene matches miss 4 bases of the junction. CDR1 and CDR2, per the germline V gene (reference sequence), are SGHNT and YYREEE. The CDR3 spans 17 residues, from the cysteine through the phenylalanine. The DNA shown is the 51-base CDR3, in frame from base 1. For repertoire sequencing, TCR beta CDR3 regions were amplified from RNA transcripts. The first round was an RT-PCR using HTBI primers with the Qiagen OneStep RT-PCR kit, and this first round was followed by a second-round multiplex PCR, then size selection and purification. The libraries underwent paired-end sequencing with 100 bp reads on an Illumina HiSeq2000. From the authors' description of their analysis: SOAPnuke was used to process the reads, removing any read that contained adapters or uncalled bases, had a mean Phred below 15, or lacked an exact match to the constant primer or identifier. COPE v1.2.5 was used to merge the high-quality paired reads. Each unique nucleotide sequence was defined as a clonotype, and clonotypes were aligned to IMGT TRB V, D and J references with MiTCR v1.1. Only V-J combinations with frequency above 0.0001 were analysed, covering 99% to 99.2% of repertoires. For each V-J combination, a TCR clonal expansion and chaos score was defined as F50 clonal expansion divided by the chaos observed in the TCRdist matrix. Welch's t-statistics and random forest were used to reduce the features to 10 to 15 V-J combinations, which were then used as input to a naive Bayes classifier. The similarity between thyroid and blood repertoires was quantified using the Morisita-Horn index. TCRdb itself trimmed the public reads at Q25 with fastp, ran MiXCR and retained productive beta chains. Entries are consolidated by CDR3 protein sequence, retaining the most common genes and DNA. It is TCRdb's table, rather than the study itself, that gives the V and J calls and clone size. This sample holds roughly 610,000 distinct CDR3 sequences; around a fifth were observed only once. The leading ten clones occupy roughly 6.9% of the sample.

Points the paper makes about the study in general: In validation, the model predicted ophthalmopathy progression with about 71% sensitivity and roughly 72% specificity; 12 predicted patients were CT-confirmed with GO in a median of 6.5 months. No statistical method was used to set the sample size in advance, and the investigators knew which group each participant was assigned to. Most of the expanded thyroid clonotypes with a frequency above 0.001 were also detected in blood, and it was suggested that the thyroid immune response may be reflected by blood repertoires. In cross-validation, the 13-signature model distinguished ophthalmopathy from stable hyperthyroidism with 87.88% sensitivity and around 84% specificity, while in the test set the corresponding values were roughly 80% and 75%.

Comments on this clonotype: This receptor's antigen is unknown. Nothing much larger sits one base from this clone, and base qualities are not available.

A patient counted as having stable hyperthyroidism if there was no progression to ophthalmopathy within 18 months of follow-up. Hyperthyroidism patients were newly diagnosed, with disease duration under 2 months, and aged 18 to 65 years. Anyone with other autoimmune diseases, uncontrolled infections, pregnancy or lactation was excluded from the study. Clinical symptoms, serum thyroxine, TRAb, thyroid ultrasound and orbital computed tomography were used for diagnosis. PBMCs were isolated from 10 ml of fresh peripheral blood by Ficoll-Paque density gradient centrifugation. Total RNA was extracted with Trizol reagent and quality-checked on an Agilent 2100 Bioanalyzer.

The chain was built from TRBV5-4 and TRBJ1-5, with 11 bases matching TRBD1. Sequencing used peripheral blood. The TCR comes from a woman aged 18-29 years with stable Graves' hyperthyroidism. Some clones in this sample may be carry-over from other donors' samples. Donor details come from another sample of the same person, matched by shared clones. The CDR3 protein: CASSLGTGGMGNQPQHF. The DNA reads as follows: TGTGCCAGCAGCTTGGGGACAGGGGGCATGGGCAATCAGCCCCAGCATTTT.